This TCR beta chain was identified in a study of human T cells and chemical hapten exposure. Specified time point: patch test 2, 6 weeks after DPC sensitization. As for treatment: therapeutic diphenylcyclopropenone sensitization with weekly scalp DPC. With 3 bases removed from V and 4 bases from J, the gap between germline ends came to 7 bases. Per the germline V gene, CDR1 is SNHLY and CDR2 is FYNNEI. The CDR3 contains 13 residues. From the RACE reads, TCRdb called clonotypes with MiXCR, one entry per CDR3 protein. Here the sample spans about 140,000 distinct CDR3 sequences, around 11% being singletons.

The rearrangement links TRBV2 to TRBJ1-5; no definite D call. This receptor was obtained from a woman in her fifties or sixties with alopecia areata. Some clones in this sample may be carry-over from other donors' samples. The sequenced sample was whole blood, obtained in connection with sensitization to the hapten diphenylcyclopropenone (DPC). This CDR3 reads CASSESGNQPQHF. The CDR3 DNA is TGTGCCAGCAGTGAGTCGGGGAATCAGCCCCAGCATTTT.